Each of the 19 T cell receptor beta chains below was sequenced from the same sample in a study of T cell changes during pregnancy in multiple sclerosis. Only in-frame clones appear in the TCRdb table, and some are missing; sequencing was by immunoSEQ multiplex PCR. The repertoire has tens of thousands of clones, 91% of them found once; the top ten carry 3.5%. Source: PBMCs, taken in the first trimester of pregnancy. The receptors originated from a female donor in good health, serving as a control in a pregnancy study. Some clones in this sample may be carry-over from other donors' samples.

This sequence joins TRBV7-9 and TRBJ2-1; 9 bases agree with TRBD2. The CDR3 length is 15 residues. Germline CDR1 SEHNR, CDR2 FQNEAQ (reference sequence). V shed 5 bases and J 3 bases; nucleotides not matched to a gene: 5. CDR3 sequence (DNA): TGTGCCAGCAGCCCGCCTAGCGGGAACTACAATGAGCAGTTCTTC. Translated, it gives CASSPPSGNYNEQFF.

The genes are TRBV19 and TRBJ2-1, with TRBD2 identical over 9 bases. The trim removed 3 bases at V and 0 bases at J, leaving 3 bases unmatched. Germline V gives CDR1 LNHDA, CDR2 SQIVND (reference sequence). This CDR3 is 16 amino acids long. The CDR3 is CASSMSGGSSYNEQFF. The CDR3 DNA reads TGTGCCAGTAGTATGAGCGGGGGGAGCTCCTACAATGAGCAGTTCTTC.

CDR3 region: CASSQDPTGSYGYTF. For the CDR3, the DNA is TGTGCCAGCAGCCAAGATCCGACAGGGTCCTATGGCTACACCTTC. The chain is built from TRBV4-2 and TRBJ1-2; 7 bases are shared with TRBD1. The CDR3 extends over 15 amino acids. Germline V lookup: CDR1 LGHNA, CDR2 YNFKEQ. V trimming: 0 bases; J trimming: 4 bases; junction bases outside the gene matches: 5.

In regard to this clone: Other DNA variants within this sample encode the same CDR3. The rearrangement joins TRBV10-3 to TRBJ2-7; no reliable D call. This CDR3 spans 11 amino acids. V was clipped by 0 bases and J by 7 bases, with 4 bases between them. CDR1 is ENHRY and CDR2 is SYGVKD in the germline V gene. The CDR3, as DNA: TGTGCCATCAGTGAGTCCGGGGAGCAGTACTTC. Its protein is CAISESGEQYF.

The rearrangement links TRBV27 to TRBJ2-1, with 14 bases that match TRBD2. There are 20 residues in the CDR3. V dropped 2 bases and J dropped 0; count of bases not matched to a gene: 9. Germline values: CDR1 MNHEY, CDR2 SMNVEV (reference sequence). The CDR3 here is CASSLLGLAGGPRSYNEQFF. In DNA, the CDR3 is TGTGCCAGCAGTTTACTCGGACTAGCGGGAGGCCCCCGCTCCTACAATGAGCAGTTCTTC.

The CDR3 spells CASSLAPGGGNQPQHF. The CDR3 bases are TGTGCCAGCAGCTTAGCCCCGGGAGGTGGCAATCAGCCCCAGCATTTT. The V gene is TRBV7-9, the J gene TRBJ1-5, with no clear D. The CDR3 consists of 16 residues. V was clipped by 0 bases and J by 2 bases, with 11 bases between them. Per the germline V gene, CDR1 is SEHNR and CDR2 is FQNEAQ (reference sequence).

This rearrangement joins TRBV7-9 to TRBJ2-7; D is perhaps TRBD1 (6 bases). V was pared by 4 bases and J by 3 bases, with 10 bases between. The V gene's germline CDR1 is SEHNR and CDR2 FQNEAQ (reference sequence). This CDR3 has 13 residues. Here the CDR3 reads CASSSGTHYEQYF. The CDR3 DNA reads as TGTGCCAGCAGCTCAGGGACACACTACGAGCAGTACTTC.

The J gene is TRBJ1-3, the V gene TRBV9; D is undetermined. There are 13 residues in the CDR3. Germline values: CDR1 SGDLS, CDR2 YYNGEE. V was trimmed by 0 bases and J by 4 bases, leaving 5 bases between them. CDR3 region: CASSVATGNTIYF. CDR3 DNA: TGTGCCAGCAGCGTAGCCACAGGAAACACCATATATTTT.

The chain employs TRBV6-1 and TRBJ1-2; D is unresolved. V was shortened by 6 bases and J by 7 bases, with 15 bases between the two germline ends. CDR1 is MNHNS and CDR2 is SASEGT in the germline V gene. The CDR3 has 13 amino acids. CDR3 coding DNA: TGTGCCAGCAGCGAAATTGGTGAGGTTGGCTACACCTTC. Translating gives CASSEIGEVGYTF.

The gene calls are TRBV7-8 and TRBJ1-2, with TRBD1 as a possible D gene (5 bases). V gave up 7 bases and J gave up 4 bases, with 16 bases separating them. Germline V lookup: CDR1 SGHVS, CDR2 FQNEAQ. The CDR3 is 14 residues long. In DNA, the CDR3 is TGTGCCAGCACCCCGGGGGGAAACCGCTATGGCTACACCTTC. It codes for CASTPGGNRYGYTF. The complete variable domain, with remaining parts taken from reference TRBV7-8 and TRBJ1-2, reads GAGVSQSPRYKVAKRGQDVALRCDPISGHVSLFWYQQALGQGPEFLTYFQNEAQLDKSGLPSDRFFAERPEGSVSTLKIQRTQQEDSAVYLCASTPGGNRYGYTFGSGTRLTVV.

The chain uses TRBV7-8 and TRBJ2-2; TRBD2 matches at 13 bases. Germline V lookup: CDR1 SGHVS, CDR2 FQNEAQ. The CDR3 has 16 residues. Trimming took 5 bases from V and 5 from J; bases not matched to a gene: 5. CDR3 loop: CASSRLAGGGTGELFF. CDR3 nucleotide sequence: TGTGCCAGCAGCCGACTAGCGGGAGGCGGAACCGGGGAGCTGTTTTTT.

The CDR3 loop reads CASTQGGAQTREPQHF. Here the CDR3 DNA reads TGTGCCAGCACCCAGGGCGGGGCCCAAACGAGGGAGCCCCAGCATTTT. The rearrangement links TRBV28 to TRBJ1-5; tentatively, D is TRBD1 (5 bases). V lost 7 bases to trimming and J lost 8 bases, with 24 bases between them. Germline V gene sequence: CDR1 MDHEN, CDR2 SYDVKM. This CDR3 has 16 amino acids.

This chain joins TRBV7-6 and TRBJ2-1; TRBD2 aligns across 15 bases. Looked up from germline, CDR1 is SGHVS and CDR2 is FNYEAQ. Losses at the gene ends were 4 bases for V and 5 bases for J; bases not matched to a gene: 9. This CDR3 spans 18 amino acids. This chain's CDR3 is CASSSGLAGGRLDNEQFF. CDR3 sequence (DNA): TGTGCCAGCAGCTCGGGACTAGCGGGAGGCCGCCTAGACAATGAGCAGTTCTTC.

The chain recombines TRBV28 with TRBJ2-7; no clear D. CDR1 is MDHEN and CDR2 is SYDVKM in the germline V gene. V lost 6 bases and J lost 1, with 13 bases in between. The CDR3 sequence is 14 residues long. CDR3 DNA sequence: TGTGCCAGCAGCCCCTTTAGAGGTTCCTACGAGCAGTACTTC. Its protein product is CASSPFRGSYEQYF.

The CDR3 here is CASSGRTGGGGGNQPQHF. The DNA for the CDR3 is TGTGCCAGTAGTGGTCGGACAGGGGGCGGGGGGGGCAATCAGCCCCAGCATTTT. V and J are TRBV19 and TRBJ1-5; the match to TRBD1 covers 11 bases. The CDR3 loop spans 18 amino acids. Per germline, CDR1 LNHDA and CDR2 SQIVND (reference sequence). Trimming took 5 bases from V and 2 from J; bases not matched to a gene: 11. Based on the CDR3 plus reference TRBV19 and TRBJ1-5, the full variable domain is DGGITQSPKYLFRKEGQNVTLSCEQNLNHDAMYWYRQDPGQGLRLIYYSQIVNDFQKGDIAEGYSVSREKKESFPLTVTSAQKNPTAFYLCASSGRTGGGGGNQPQHFGDGTRLSIL.

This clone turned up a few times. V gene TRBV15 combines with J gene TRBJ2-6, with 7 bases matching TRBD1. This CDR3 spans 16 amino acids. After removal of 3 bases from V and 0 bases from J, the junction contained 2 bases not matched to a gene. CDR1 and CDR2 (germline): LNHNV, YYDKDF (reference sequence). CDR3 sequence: CATSSNRGSGANVLTF. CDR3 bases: TGTGCCACCAGCAGCAACAGGGGCTCTGGGGCCAACGTCCTGACTTTC. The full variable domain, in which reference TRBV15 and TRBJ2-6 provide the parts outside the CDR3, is DAMVIQNPRYQVTQFGKPVTLSCSQTLNHNVMYWYQQKSSQAPKLLFHYYDKDFNNEADTPDNFQSRRPNTSFCFLDIRSPGLGDTAMYLCATSSNRGSGANVLTFGAGSRLTVL.

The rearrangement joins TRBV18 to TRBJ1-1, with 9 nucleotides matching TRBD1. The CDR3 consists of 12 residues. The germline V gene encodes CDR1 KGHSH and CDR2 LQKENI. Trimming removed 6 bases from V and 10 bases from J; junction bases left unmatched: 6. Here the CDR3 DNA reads TGTGCCAGCTCTTCACAGGGGGCTTCAGCTTTCTTT. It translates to CASSSQGASAFF. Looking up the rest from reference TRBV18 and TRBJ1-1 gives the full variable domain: NAGVMQNPRHLVRRRGQEARLRCSPMKGHSHVYWYRQLPEEGLKFMVYLQKENIIDESGMPKERFSAEFPKEGPSILRIQQVVRGDSAAYFCASSSQGASAFFGQGTRLTVV.

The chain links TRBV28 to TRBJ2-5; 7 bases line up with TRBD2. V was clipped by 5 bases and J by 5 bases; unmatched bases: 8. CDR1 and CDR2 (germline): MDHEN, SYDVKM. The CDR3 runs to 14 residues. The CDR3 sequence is CASSPRLAQETQYF. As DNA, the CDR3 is TGTGCCAGCAGTCCCCGACTAGCACAGGAGACCCAGTACTTC.

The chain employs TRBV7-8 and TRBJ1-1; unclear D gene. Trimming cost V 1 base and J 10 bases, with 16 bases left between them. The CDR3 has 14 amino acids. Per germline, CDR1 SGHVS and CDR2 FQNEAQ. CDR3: CASSLERREGRAFF. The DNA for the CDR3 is TGTGCCAGCAGCTTAGAGAGGAGGGAGGGCAGAGCTTTCTTT. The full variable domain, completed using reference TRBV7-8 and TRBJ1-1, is GAGVSQSPRYKVAKRGQDVALRCDPISGHVSLFWYQQALGQGPEFLTYFQNEAQLDKSGLPSDRFFAERPEGSVSTLKIQRTQQEDSAVYLCASSLERREGRAFFGQGTRLTVV.